This passage covers 32 T cell receptor beta chains from one sample sequenced in a study of shared clonotypes between healthy human individuals. The table came from immunoSEQ multiplex PCR; TCRdb's copy has only in-frame clones and leaves some out. The data show 1,400,000 or so clones, approximately 98.5% seen once. Sequenced input: naive CD4+ T cells sorted from blood. The subset was: CD45RA+ positively selected. Receptor source: a man younger than 40 in good health.

Of note for this clone: Other DNA sequences in the same sample also yield this CDR3. The chain joins TRBV10-3 to TRBJ2-5, with D hard to call. The V and J ends lost 2 bases and 1 base respectively, with 2 bases between them. The germline gives CDR1 ENHRY, CDR2 SYGVKD. The CDR3 covers 12 residues. CDR3 nucleotides: TGTGCCATCAGTGAGGGCCAAGAGACCCAGTACTTC. Protein product: CAISEGQETQYF.

This rearrangement joins TRBV29-1 to TRBJ2-5, with 10 bases aligning to TRBD2. The trim removed 7 bases at V and 5 bases at J, leaving 7 bases unmatched. This CDR3 has 13 residues. CDR1 and CDR2 (germline): SQVTM, ANQGSEA. CDR3 sequence: CSAILAGVETQYF. DNA for the CDR3: TGCAGCGCAATTCTAGCGGGAGTCGAGACCCAGTACTTC.

The rearrangement links TRBV4-3 to TRBJ2-5; D is undetermined. Looked up from germline, CDR1 is LGHNA and CDR2 is YSLEER. The CDR3 has 18 amino acids. Trimming pared 0 bases from V and 1 base from J, leaving 18 bases between. CDR3 sequence (DNA): TGCGCCAGCAGCCAAGACCTAGGCGCCCGGGTCCTCCAAGAGACCCAGTACTTC. Encoded protein: CASSQDLGARVLQETQYF.

This clone has a single count. The rearrangement uses TRBV28 and TRBJ1-1, with TRBD1 identical over 8 bases. The germline V gene encodes CDR1 MDHEN and CDR2 SYDVKM. There are 15 residues in the CDR3. The V segment lost 3 bases and the J segment 0 bases; nucleotides outside the gene matches: 3. CDR3 sequence: CASSLGDRLNTEAFF. CDR3 nucleotide sequence: TGTGCCAGCAGTTTGGGGGACAGGTTGAACACTGAAGCTTTCTTT.

The genes are TRBV5-8 and TRBJ1-5; TRBD1 is a possible D gene (5 bases). CDR3 length: 15 residues. V was trimmed by 4 bases and J by 0 bases, leaving 11 bases between them. Germline CDR1 is SGHTS and CDR2 is YDEGEE. The CDR3 region is CASSQGSYSNQPQHF. CDR3 coding DNA: TGTGCCAGCAGCCAGGGATCGTATAGCAATCAGCCCCAGCATTTT.

Written as DNA, the CDR3 is TGTGCCAGCAGCTTAGCTACAGGGGTCGGGGAGCTGTTTTTT. This codes for CASSLATGVGELFF. This rearrangement joins TRBV7-9 to TRBJ2-2; 7 bases align to TRBD1. The CDR3 spans 14 residues. Germline lookup yields CDR1 SEHNR and CDR2 FQNEAQ (reference sequence). V was pared by 0 bases and J by 7 bases, with 2 bases of the junction left unmatched.

The CDR3 region is CATAPLSWREKLFF. The CDR3 region has the DNA TGTGCCACCGCACCGCTTTCTTGGAGGGAAAAACTGTTTTTT. The chain combines TRBV15 with TRBJ1-4, with no clear D. The CDR3 loop spans 14 amino acids. Trimming cost V 8 bases and J 8 bases, with 18 bases left between them. The germline V gene has CDR1 LNHNV and CDR2 YYDKDF (reference sequence).

This chain uses TRBV28 with TRBJ1-5; TRBD1 might be the D (5 bases). Trimming cost V 5 bases and J 4 bases, with 21 bases left between them. CDR1 is MDHEN and CDR2 is SYDVKM in the germline V gene. This CDR3 has 17 amino acids. CDR3 nucleotide sequence: TGTGCCAGCAGTCCCCGGGGGGGGTTAGGGAGGAATCAGCCCCAGCATTTT. This translates into CASSPRGGLGRNQPQHF.

CDR3 bases: TGTGCCAGCAGTTACCCAGGGCTCGGCTACACCTTC. This sequence encodes CASSYPGLGYTF. The chain employs TRBV6-5 and TRBJ1-2; TRBD1 is a possible D gene (5 bases). The CDR3 covers 12 residues. Germline V lookup: CDR1 MNHEY, CDR2 SVGAGI. V was shortened by 2 bases and J by 8 bases, with 9 bases between the two germline ends.

This clone showed up just once. The chain couples TRBV7-2 to TRBJ1-1; D gene uncertain. Trimming removed 11 bases at V and 1 base at J, with 17 bases between. Germline-derived CDR1 and CDR2 are SGHTA and FQGNSA. CDR3 length: 14 residues. CDR3: CAAVDTSGNTEAFF. The CDR3 DNA sequence: TGTGCCGCCGTAGATACATCAGGGAACACTGAAGCTTTCTTT.

V and J are TRBV15 and TRBJ1-5; no reliable D call. Germline V gene sequence: CDR1 LNHNV, CDR2 YYDKDF (reference sequence). V was trimmed by 0 bases and J by 5 bases, leaving 11 bases between them. The CDR3 sequence is 15 residues long. The CDR3 region has the DNA TGTGCCACCAGCAGAGAGGGGATCTACGATCAGCCCCAGCATTTT. It translates to CATSREGIYDQPQHF.

The chain is built from TRBV7-9 and TRBJ2-2; TRBD2 agrees at 8 bases. Germline lookup yields CDR1 SEHNR and CDR2 FQNEAQ (reference sequence). The CDR3 has 17 residues. V lost 4 bases and J lost 4; bases outside the gene matches: 11. CDR3 amino acids: CASSSRGLAASTGELFF. DNA of the CDR3: TGTGCCAGCAGCTCCCGTGGACTAGCTGCGAGCACCGGGGAGCTGTTTTTT.

Concerning this clone: Other DNA sequences in the same sample also yield this CDR3. The J gene is TRBJ2-3, the V gene TRBV6-5; D gene unclear. CDR3 length: 12 amino acids. V lost 6 bases to trimming and J lost 3 bases, with 7 bases between them. The V gene's germline CDR1 is MNHEY and CDR2 SVGAGI. The CDR3: CASSPNTDTQYF. The CDR3 nucleotides are TGTGCCAGCAGCCCGAATACAGATACGCAGTATTTT.

This sequence joins TRBV7-9 and TRBJ2-3; 13 bases fit TRBD2. CDR3 length: 17 residues. Per germline, CDR1 SEHNR and CDR2 FQNEAQ (reference sequence). Trimming took 5 bases from V and 2 from J; bases not matched to a gene: 7. The CDR3 DNA reads TGTGCCAGCAGCCACAGGGGACTAGCGGGGACCACAGATACGCAGTATTTT. Encoded protein: CASSHRGLAGTTDTQYF. Based on the CDR3 plus reference TRBV7-9 and TRBJ2-3, the full variable domain is DTGVSQNPRHKITKRGQNVTFRCDPISEHNRLYWYRQTLGQGPEFLTYFQNEAQLEKSRLLSDRFSAERPKGSFSTLEIQRTEQGDSAMYLCASSHRGLAGTTDTQYFGPGTRLTVL.

This clone was detected once. V and J are TRBV2 and TRBJ2-3, with 8 positions matching TRBD1. Germline V gene data show CDR1 as SNHLY and CDR2 as FYNNEI. J gave up 2 bases and V 6 bases, and 4 bases lay outside the gene matches. The length of the CDR3 is 14 residues. The CDR3 bases are TGTGCCAGCAGGAAGGACAGGGACACAGATACGCAGTATTTT. Its protein is CASRKDRDTDTQYF.

V gene TRBV30 combines with J gene TRBJ1-4, with TRBD1 matching 7 bases. V lost 2 bases, J lost 4 bases, and 4 bases stayed unmatched. This CDR3 has 14 residues. Germline CDR1 is GTSNPN and CDR2 is SVGIG (reference sequence). The DNA of the CDR3 is TGTGCCTGGAGTCCCGGGACAGTTAATGAAAAACTGTTTTTT. Protein sequence: CAWSPGTVNEKLFF.

The rearrangement joins TRBV7-2 to TRBJ2-2; D tentatively fits TRBD1 or TRBD2 (6 bases each). The CDR3 has 17 amino acids. V was trimmed by 1 base and J by 5 bases, leaving 17 bases between them. Germline CDR1 and CDR2: SGHTA and FQGNSA. The CDR3 here is CASSLEVGGARTGELFF. CDR3 in DNA: TGTGCCAGCAGCTTAGAAGTGGGGGGCGCGAGGACCGGGGAGCTGTTTTTT.

The genes are TRBV28 and TRBJ2-7; 12 nucleotides align to TRBD2. Germline V lookup: CDR1 MDHEN, CDR2 SYDVKM. The CDR3 is 16 amino acids. The V and J ends lost 6 bases and 3 bases, in that order; junction bases with no gene match: 9. CDR3 DNA: TGTGCCAGCAGCTGGACTAGCGGGACCCAAATCTACGAGCAGTACTTC. Translated, it gives CASSWTSGTQIYEQYF.

J is TRBJ2-5 and V is TRBV4-1; weak D call: TRBD2 (6 bases). Germline CDR1 is MGHRA and CDR2 is YSYEKL. The CDR3 has 19 amino acids. V was cut by 0 bases and J by 0 bases, with 20 bases left in between. The CDR3 nucleotides read TGCGCCAGCAGCCAAGACCCCCTCTTCCTCGGACTACACCAAGAGACCCAGTACTTC. It codes for CASSQDPLFLGLHQETQYF.

The chain employs TRBV11-2 and TRBJ2-7, with a possible D match to TRBD1 (6 bases). From germline, CDR1 is SGHAT and CDR2 FQNNGV. The V gene lost 1 base and the J gene lost 3 bases, with 10 bases spanning the gap. This CDR3 region has 14 residues. DNA for the CDR3: TGTGCCAGCAGCTTAGGACAGGCGAACTACGAGCAGTACTTC. It encodes CASSLGQANYEQYF.

This chain connects TRBV7-9 to TRBJ1-3, with 8 nucleotides matching TRBD1. The J segment lost 4 bases and the V segment lost 2 bases, leaving 7 bases of the junction unmatched. In germline, CDR1 is SEHNR, CDR2 FQNEAQ (reference sequence). This CDR3 region has 16 residues. The CDR3 region has the DNA TGTGCCAGCAGCTTACGTAAGACAGGGGAGGGAAACACCATATATTTT. It is translated as CASSLRKTGEGNTIYF.

This chain joins TRBV9 and TRBJ2-7; no clear D gene. The ends were cut back, 3 bases at V and 10 bases at J, with 2 bases in the middle. The germline V gene has CDR1 SGDLS and CDR2 YYNGEE. The CDR3 covers 8 residues. The CDR3 reads CASSDQYF. The CDR3 nucleotides read TGTGCCAGCAGCGATCAGTACTTC.

This clone was detected only once. The rearrangement uses TRBV5-4 and TRBJ2-1, with D possibly TRBD2 on 6 matching bases. Germline loops: CDR1 SGHNT, CDR2 YYREEE (reference sequence). V was shortened by 5 bases and J by 4 bases, with 13 bases between the two germline ends. The CDR3 extends over 14 amino acids. The DNA for the CDR3 is TGTGCCAGCAGTGGGACTCACTATTACAATGAGCAGTTCTTC. Translated, it gives CASSGTHYYNEQFF.

The rearrangement joins TRBV5-1 to TRBJ2-1, with a possible D match to TRBD1 (5 bases). The V end was cut by 4 bases, the J end by 0 bases, with 11 bases between. The CDR3 has 15 residues. The germline gives CDR1 SGHRS, CDR2 YFSETQ. The CDR3 region is CASSVDMSSYNEQFF. DNA for the CDR3: TGCGCCAGCAGCGTGGACATGAGCTCCTACAATGAGCAGTTCTTC.

The V call is TRBV5-1, the J call TRBJ2-1, with TRBD2 matching over 11 bases. Germline assignment: CDR1 SGHRS and CDR2 YFSETQ. J was trimmed by 5 bases and V by 4 bases; bases with no gene match: 5. The CDR3 runs 15 residues. DNA of the CDR3: TGCGCCAGCAGCACGACTAGCGGGACCCACAATGAGCAGTTCTTC. Translated: CASSTTSGTHNEQFF.

The J gene is TRBJ2-1, the V gene TRBV15, with TRBD1 matching 9 bases. Germline loops: CDR1 LNHNV, CDR2 YYDKDF (reference sequence). The CDR3 has 15 residues. The V gene end was trimmed by 3 bases and the J gene end by 7 bases; junction bases not matched to a gene: 7. In nucleotides, the CDR3 is TGTGCCACCAGCAGTCCGGGACAGGGAGGGAATGAGCAGTTCTTC. Its translation: CATSSPGQGGNEQFF.

In its sample, this clone was seen once. The chain employs TRBV14 and TRBJ2-7, with TRBD1 as a possible D gene (6 bases). In germline, CDR1 is SGHDN, CDR2 FVKESK. This CDR3 spans 14 amino acids. Trimming pared 4 bases from V and 4 bases from J, leaving 14 bases between. CDR3 sequence (DNA): TGTGCCAGCAGCCCTGGCAGGGGCAGGTACGAGCAGTACTTC. It encodes CASSPGRGRYEQYF. The whole variable domain, filled in from reference TRBV14 and TRBJ2-7, reads EAGVTQFPSHSVIEKGQTVTLRCDPISGHDNLYWYRRVMGKEIKFLLHFVKESKQDESGMPNNRFLAERTGGTYSTLKVQPAELEDSGVYFCASSPGRGRYEQYFGPGTRLTVT.

The V call is TRBV18, the J call TRBJ2-5; D unresolved. The CDR3 contains 14 residues. CDR1 is KGHSH, CDR2 LQKENI, per germline. Deletions cut 4 bases from V and 2 bases from J, with 11 bases between. This chain's CDR3 is CASSRSQMQETQYF. CDR3 in DNA: TGTGCCAGCTCACGTAGCCAGATGCAAGAGACCCAGTACTTC.

About this clone itself: The sample contains more than one DNA sequence encoding this CDR3. This rearrangement joins TRBV20-1 to TRBJ2-1; the D is unclear. This CDR3 is 10 amino acids long. V lost 4 bases to trimming and J lost 7 bases, with 5 bases between them. Germline V lookup: CDR1 DFQATT, CDR2 SNEGSKA (reference sequence). The chain's CDR3 is CSAKGNEQFF. The CDR3 region has the DNA TGCAGTGCTAAAGGTAATGAGCAGTTCTTC.

To note about this clone: In the same sample, other DNA sequences code for this CDR3. The chain recombines TRBV27 with TRBJ1-2; weak D call: TRBD1 (5 bases). Germline CDR1 is MNHEY and CDR2 is SMNVEV (reference sequence). V was shortened by 3 bases and J by 4 bases, with 9 bases between the two germline ends. This CDR3 contains 13 residues. CDR3 sequence reads: CASSLRDGYGYTF. DNA of the CDR3: TGTGCCAGCAGTTTGCGGGACGGCTATGGCTACACCTTC.

The chain couples TRBV19 to TRBJ2-1; tentative D call: TRBD2 (5 bases). This CDR3 is 17 amino acids long. V was trimmed by 6 bases and J by 3 bases, leaving 21 bases between them. Germline V gene data show CDR1 as LNHDA and CDR2 as SQIVND (reference sequence). CDR3 protein: CASRQFPGNLLYNEQFF. The CDR3, as DNA: TGTGCCAGTAGACAATTTCCCGGGAATCTCCTCTACAATGAGCAGTTCTTC.

The gene calls are TRBV19 and TRBJ2-1, with D tentatively TRBD2 (7 bases). CDR1 and CDR2 from the germline V gene are LNHDA and SQIVND (reference sequence). V was cut by 8 bases and J by 7 bases, with 24 bases left in between. This CDR3 is 16 amino acids long. CDR3 protein: CASAGRGGTSSNEQFF. CDR3 DNA: TGTGCCAGTGCCGGTAGGGGGGGGACCAGTTCGAATGAGCAGTTCTTC.